The rows below give T cell receptor beta chains drawn from one sample of a study of PD-1 blockade in classical Hodgkin lymphoma. Sequencing was performed with immunoSEQ multiplex PCR; in TCRdb, only in-frame clones are kept and a portion is missing. The sample lists fewer than 40,000 clones, about 80% occurring once. This specimen consisted of CD4+ T cells from blood, obtained before the fourth cycle of nivolumab. All receptors come from a human donor with classical Hodgkin lymphoma. CDR3s include the opening cysteine and the closing phenylalanine or tryptophan. Fields, in order: J gene, V gene, clone size, CDR3 protein. The size entry is marked missing in some rows and otherwise reads once, few, many or a size class.

j_gene: TRBJ2-3
v_gene: TRBV19
abundance: .
CDR3aa: CASSMGTRDTQYF

j_gene: TRBJ2-3
v_gene: TRBV28
abundance: .
CDR3aa: CASSLFPMFGAAPVTQYF

j_gene: TRBJ2-3
v_gene: TRBV14
abundance: .
CDR3aa: CASSHPRTGRGDTQYF

j_gene: TRBJ2-1
v_gene: TRBV29-1
abundance: .
CDR3aa: CSVDGTAYNEQFF

j_gene: TRBJ1-1
v_gene: TRBV11-3
abundance: few
CDR3aa: CASSLGGRNTEAFF

j_gene: TRBJ1-1
v_gene: TRBV7-3
abundance: .
CDR3aa: CASSFSDRGPTEAFF

j_gene: TRBJ2-7
v_gene: TRBV5-1
abundance: .
CDR3aa: CASSLAGHPVYDEQYF

j_gene: TRBJ2-7
v_gene: TRBV7-2
abundance: .
CDR3aa: CASSLELSGLAAYEQYF

j_gene: TRBJ2-3
v_gene: TRBV10-3
abundance: .
CDR3aa: CAMGTSGIDTQYF

j_gene: TRBJ2-3
v_gene: TRBV19
abundance: .
CDR3aa: CASSIVSGSTDTQYF

j_gene: TRBJ1-1
v_gene: TRBV15
abundance: .
CDR3aa: CATSKEPAASAGGAFF

j_gene: TRBJ2-7
v_gene: TRBV7-2
abundance: .
CDR3aa: CASSFEREQYF

j_gene: TRBJ2-7
v_gene: TRBV7-2
abundance: .
CDR3aa: CASSFAGESYEQYF

j_gene: TRBJ1-5
v_gene: TRBV10-2
abundance: .
CDR3aa: CASSSRGRGSQPQHF

j_gene: TRBJ2-7
v_gene: TRBV7-2
abundance: .
CDR3aa: CASSLPLTKTYEQYF

j_gene: TRBJ1-6
v_gene: TRBV9
abundance: .
CDR3aa: CASSGQENSPLHF

j_gene: TRBJ1-2
v_gene: TRBV9
abundance: .
CDR3aa: CASSVGTGTPFYGYTF

j_gene: TRBJ1-5
v_gene: TRBV12-5
abundance: .
CDR3aa: CASGPPGRLPNQPQHF

j_gene: TRBJ1-2
v_gene: TRBV10-2
abundance: .
CDR3aa: CASSERALYGYTF

j_gene: TRBJ2-1
v_gene: TRBV20-1
abundance: .
CDR3aa: CSARVLNEQFF

j_gene: TRBJ1-4
v_gene: TRBV15
abundance: .
CDR3aa: CAPRDGNEKLFF

j_gene: TRBJ1-2
v_gene: TRBV11-1
abundance: .
CDR3aa: CASSLSQDPYGYTF

j_gene: TRBJ1-5
v_gene: TRBV9
abundance: .
CDR3aa: CASSAGQGDYQPQHF

j_gene: TRBJ1-4
v_gene: TRBV7-2
abundance: once
CDR3aa: CASSSFPGATNEKLFF

j_gene: TRBJ2-7
v_gene: TRBV6-5
abundance: .
CDR3aa: CASSRQGSSYEQYF

j_gene: TRBJ1-4
v_gene: TRBV6-5
abundance: .
CDR3aa: CASSYAEGQKNEKLFF

j_gene: TRBJ2-5
v_gene: TRBV14
abundance: .
CDR3aa: CASSQDSRAGQETQYF

j_gene: TRBJ2-3
v_gene: TRBV11-3
abundance: .
CDR3aa: CASSLTGWGRTDTQYF

j_gene: TRBJ1-5
v_gene: TRBV15
abundance: .
CDR3aa: CATEEQVSNQPQHF

j_gene: TRBJ1-5
v_gene: TRBV5-1
abundance: .
CDR3aa: CASSLESGGNQPQHF

j_gene: TRBJ1-3
v_gene: TRBV4-3
abundance: few
CDR3aa: CASSQGQGAGNTIYF

j_gene: TRBJ2-5
v_gene: TRBV9
abundance: .
CDR3aa: CASSVRTSGGETQYF

j_gene: TRBJ1-2
v_gene: TRBV30
abundance: .
CDR3aa: CAWSKNYGYTF

j_gene: TRBJ2-1
v_gene: TRBV7-3
abundance: .
CDR3aa: CASSSFLAFSYNEQFF

j_gene: TRBJ2-7
v_gene: TRBV7-8
abundance: .
CDR3aa: CASSLAHSQASYEQYF

j_gene: TRBJ2-3
v_gene: TRBV9
abundance: .
CDR3aa: CASSVDAGYGTDTQYF

j_gene: TRBJ1-2
v_gene: TRBV10-1
abundance: .
CDR3aa: CASSGQPNYGYTF

j_gene: TRBJ2-2
v_gene: TRBV7-2
abundance: .
CDR3aa: CASSLAGTNTGELFF

j_gene: TRBJ2-3
v_gene: TRBV11-3
abundance: .
CDR3aa: CASSPVRGTDTQYF

j_gene: TRBJ2-5
v_gene: TRBV18
abundance: .
CDR3aa: CASSPGQGHQAQYF

j_gene: TRBJ2-2
v_gene: TRBV5-1
abundance: .
CDR3aa: CASSLEGGQYTGELFF

j_gene: TRBJ2-1
v_gene: TRBV7-7
abundance: .
CDR3aa: CASSSETGGEQFF

j_gene: TRBJ2-7
v_gene: TRBV11-2
abundance: .
CDR3aa: CASSREVGREQYF

j_gene: TRBJ1-4
v_gene: TRBV5-1
abundance: once
CDR3aa: CASRGTGNEKLFF

j_gene: TRBJ2-7
v_gene: TRBV19
abundance: .
CDR3aa: CASSIGGRDYEQYF

j_gene: TRBJ2-3
v_gene: TRBV5-6
abundance: .
CDR3aa: CASSPLGTDTQYF

j_gene: TRBJ2-1
v_gene: TRBV25-1
abundance: .
CDR3aa: CASLDKRSYNEQFF

j_gene: TRBJ1-1
v_gene: TRBV6-5
abundance: .
CDR3aa: CASSYRRILLNTEAFF

j_gene: TRBJ1-5
v_gene: TRBV7-2
abundance: .
CDR3aa: CASSFNADGNQPQHF

j_gene: TRBJ1-5
v_gene: TRBV19
abundance: few
CDR3aa: CASSIDRAGGIQPQHF

j_gene: TRBJ1-4
v_gene: TRBV5-1
abundance: .
CDR3aa: CASSLGGGGEKLFF